This TCR beta chain was found in a study of T cell responses to AZD1222 COVID-19 vaccine. Whole-study results and caveats: Females made up more of the donors, who were largely white British, and clonal diversity may have come out too low. Following two doses of AZD1222, Spike-specific TCR breadth and depth rose.

Worth noting for this clone: Its antigen is as yet unknown.

Produced via immunoSEQ multiplex PCR; TCRdb's table is partial and in-frame only. The profile covers 200,000 to 250,000 clones, with roughly 94% appearing a single time and around 1.5% taken by the ten largest. This CDR3 has 15 residues. Per germline, CDR1 SGHRS and CDR2 YFSETQ. V shed 2 bases, J shed 4 bases, and the junction held 9 bases outside the gene matches. This sequence joins TRBV5-1 and TRBJ2-7, with 7 bases lining up with TRBD1. The material sequenced was peripheral blood, taken 28 days after the second dose of the MenACWY control vaccine. This clonotype originated in an adult who received the MenACWY meningococcal vaccine as a control. The CDR3, as DNA: TGCGCCAGCAGCTTAGGACAGGTAAATGAATACGAGCAGTACTTC. Protein product: CASSLGQVNEYEQYF.